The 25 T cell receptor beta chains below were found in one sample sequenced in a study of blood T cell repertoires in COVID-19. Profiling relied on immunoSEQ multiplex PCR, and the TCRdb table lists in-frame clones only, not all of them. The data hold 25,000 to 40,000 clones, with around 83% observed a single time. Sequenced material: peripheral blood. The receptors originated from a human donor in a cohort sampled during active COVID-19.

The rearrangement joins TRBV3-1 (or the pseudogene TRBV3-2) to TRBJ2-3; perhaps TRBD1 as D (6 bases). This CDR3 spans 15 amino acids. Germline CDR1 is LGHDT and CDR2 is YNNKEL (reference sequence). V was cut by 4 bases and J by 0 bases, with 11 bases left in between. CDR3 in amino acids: CASSPGQHSTDTQYF. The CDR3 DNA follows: TGTGCCAGCAGCCCAGGACAGCATAGCACAGATACGCAGTATTTT.

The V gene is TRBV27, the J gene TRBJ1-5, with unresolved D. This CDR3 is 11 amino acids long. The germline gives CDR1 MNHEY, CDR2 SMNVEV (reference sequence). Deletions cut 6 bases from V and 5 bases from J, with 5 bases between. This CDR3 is CASSHHQPQHF. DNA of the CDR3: TGTGCCAGCAGCCATCATCAGCCCCAGCATTTT.

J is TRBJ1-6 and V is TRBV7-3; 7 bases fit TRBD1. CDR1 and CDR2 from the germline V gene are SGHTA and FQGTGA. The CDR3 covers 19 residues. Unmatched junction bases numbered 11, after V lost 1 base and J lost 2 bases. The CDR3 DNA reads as TGTGCCAGCAGCTTAAAGGGGGCAGCTGGAGGAACCTATAATTCACCCCTCCACTTT. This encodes CASSLKGAAGGTYNSPLHF.

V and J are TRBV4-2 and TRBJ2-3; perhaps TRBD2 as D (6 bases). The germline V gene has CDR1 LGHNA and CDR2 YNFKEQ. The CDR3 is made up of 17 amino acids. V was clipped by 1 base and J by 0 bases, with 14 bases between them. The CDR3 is CASSQAMGGVSTDTQYF. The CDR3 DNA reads TGTGCCAGCAGCCAAGCTATGGGGGGTGTGAGCACAGATACGCAGTATTTT.

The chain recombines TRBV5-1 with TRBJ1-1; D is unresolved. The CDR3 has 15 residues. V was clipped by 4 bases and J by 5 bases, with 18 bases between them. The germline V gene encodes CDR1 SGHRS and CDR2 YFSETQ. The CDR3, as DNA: TGCGCCAGCAGCCCGGCCCAGAGCGATGGAACTGAAGCTTTCTTT. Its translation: CASSPAQSDGTEAFF.

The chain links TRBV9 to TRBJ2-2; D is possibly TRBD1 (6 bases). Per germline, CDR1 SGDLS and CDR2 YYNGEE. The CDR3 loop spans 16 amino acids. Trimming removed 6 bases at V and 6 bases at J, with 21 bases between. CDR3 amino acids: CASNSQRAGVPGELFF. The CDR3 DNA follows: TGTGCCAGCAACTCGCAGAGGGCAGGGGTCCCCGGGGAGCTGTTTTTT.

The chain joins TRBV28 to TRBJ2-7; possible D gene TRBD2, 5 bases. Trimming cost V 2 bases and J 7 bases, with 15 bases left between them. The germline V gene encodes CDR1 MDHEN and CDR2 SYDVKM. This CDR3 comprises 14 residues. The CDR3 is CASSLPSGRGEQYF. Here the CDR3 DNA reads TGTGCCAGCAGTTTACCCTCCGGAAGAGGGGAGCAGTACTTC.

This chain's CDR3 is CASSTSGFTEAFF. The CDR3 DNA reads TGTGCCAGTAGTACCTCCGGGTTCACTGAAGCTTTCTTT. The chain is built from TRBV19 and TRBJ1-1, with D unclear. Germline V gene lookup returns CDR1 LNHDA and CDR2 SQIVND (reference sequence). The CDR3 is 13 residues long. V lost 4 bases, J lost 4 bases, and 10 bases lay in between.

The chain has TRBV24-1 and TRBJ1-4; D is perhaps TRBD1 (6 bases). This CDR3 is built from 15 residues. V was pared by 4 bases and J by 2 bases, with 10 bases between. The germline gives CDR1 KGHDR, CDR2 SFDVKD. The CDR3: CATSDDRSTNEKLFF. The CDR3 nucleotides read TGTGCCACCAGTGACGACAGGTCTACTAATGAAAAACTGTTTTTT.

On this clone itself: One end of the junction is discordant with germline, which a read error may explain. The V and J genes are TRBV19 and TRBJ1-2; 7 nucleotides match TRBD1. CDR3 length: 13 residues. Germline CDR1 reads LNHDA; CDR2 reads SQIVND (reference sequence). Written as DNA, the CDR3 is TGTGCCAGTAGAATAGGGACAGCTTCTGGCTACACCTTC. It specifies CASRIGTASGYTF.

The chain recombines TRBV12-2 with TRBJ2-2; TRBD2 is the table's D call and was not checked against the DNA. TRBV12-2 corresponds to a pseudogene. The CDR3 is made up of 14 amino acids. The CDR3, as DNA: TGTGCAAGTCGTTCTCCAAAGCGGAACGGGGAGCTGTTTTTT. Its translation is CASRSPKRNGELFF.

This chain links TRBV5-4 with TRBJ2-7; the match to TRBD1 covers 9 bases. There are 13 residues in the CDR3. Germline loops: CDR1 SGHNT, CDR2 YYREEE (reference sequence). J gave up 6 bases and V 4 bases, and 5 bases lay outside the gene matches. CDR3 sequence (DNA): TGTGCCAGCAGCGTACAGGGGGCGGCCGAGCAGTACTTC. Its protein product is CASSVQGAAEQYF.

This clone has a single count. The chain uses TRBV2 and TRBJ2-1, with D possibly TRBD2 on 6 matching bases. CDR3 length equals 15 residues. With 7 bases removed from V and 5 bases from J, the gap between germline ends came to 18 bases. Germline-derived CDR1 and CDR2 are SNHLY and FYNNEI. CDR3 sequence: CASTPRGGADNEQFF. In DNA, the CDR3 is TGTGCCAGCACTCCGCGGGGCGGGGCGGACAATGAGCAGTTCTTC.

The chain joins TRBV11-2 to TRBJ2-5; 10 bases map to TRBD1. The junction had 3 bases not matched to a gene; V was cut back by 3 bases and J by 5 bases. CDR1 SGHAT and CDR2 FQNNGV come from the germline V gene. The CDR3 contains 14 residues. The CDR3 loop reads CASSLWTGGETQYF. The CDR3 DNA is TGTGCCAGCAGCTTGTGGACAGGGGGGGAGACCCAGTACTTC.

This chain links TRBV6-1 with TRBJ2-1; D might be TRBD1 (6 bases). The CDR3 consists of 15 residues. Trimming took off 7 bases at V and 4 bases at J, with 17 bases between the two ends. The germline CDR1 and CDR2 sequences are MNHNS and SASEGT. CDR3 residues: CASTRGGEVYNEQFF. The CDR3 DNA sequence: TGTGCCAGCACCCGAGGGGGAGAGGTATACAATGAGCAGTTCTTC.

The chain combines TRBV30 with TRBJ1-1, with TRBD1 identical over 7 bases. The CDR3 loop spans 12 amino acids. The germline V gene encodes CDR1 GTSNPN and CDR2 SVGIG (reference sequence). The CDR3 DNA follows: TGTGCTCACCAACAGGGGCTGGCTGAAGCTTTCTTT. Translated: CAHQQGLAEAFF. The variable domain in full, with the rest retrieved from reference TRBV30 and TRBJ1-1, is SQTIHQWPATLVQPVGSPLSLECTVEGTSNPNLYWYRQAAGRGLQLLFYSVGIGQISSEVPQNLSASRPQDRQFILSSKKLLLSDSGFYLCAHQQGLAEAFFGQGTRLTVV.

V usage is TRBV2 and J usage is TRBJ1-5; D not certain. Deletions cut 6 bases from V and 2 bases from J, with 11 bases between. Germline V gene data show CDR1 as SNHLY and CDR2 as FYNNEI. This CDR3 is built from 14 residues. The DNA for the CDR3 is TGTGCCAGCAGAGGAAACGGAGGCAATCAGCCCCAGCATTTT. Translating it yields CASRGNGGNQPQHF.

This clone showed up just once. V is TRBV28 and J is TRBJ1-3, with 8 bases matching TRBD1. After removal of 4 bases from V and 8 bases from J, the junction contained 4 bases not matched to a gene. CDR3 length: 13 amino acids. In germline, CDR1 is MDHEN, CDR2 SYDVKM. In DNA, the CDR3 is TGTGCCAGCAGTTCAAGACAGGGGTACACCATATATTTT. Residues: CASSSRQGYTIYF.

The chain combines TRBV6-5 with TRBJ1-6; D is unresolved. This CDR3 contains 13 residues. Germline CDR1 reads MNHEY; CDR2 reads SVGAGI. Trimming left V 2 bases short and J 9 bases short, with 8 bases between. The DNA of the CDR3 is TGTGCCAGCAGTTACGAAGGGAGTTCACCCCTCCACTTT. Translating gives CASSYEGSSPLHF.

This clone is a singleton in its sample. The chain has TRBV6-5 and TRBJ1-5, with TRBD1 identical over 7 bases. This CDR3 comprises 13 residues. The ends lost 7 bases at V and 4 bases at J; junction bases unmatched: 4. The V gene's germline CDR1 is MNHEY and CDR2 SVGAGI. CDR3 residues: CASKGTVNQPQHF. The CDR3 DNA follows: TGTGCCAGCAAAGGGACAGTAAATCAGCCCCAGCATTTT.

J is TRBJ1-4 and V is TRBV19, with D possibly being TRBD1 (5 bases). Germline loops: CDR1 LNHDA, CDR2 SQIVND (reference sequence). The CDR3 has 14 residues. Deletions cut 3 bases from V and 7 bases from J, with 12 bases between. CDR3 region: CASSIGGVGEKLFF. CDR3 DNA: TGTGCCAGTAGTATCGGAGGGGTGGGTGAAAAACTGTTTTTT.

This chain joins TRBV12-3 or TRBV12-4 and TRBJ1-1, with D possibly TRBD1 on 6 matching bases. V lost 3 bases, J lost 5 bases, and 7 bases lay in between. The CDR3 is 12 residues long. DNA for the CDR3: TGTGCCAGCAGTTTCCAGGGGACTGAAGCTTTCTTT. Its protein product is CASSFQGTEAFF.

CDR3 sequence reads: CASRVRTGEAFF. Written as DNA, the CDR3 is TGTGCCAGCAGAGTTAGGACAGGTGAAGCTTTCTTT. The V gene is TRBV6-5, the J gene TRBJ1-1, with 7 bases that match TRBD1. The V gene's germline CDR1 is MNHEY and CDR2 SVGAGI. This CDR3 has 12 amino acids. J gave up 7 bases and V 6 bases, and 5 bases lay outside the gene matches.

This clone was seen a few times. This CDR3 reads CASRPGTGSTEAFF. Written as DNA, the CDR3 is TGTGCCAGCAGACCCGGGACAGGGAGCACTGAAGCTTTCTTT. This chain uses TRBV6-5 with TRBJ1-1; TRBD1 matches at 9 bases. V dropped 6 bases and J dropped 4; count of bases not matched to a gene: 6. CDR1 MNHEY and CDR2 SVGAGI come from the germline V gene. The CDR3 is 14 residues long.

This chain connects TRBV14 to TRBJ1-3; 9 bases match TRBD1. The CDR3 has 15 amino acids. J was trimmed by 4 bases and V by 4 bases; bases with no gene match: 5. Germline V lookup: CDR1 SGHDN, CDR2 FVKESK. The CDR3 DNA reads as TGTGCCAGCAGCCGGGGACAGGGCTTCGGAAACACCATATATTTT. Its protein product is CASSRGQGFGNTIYF.